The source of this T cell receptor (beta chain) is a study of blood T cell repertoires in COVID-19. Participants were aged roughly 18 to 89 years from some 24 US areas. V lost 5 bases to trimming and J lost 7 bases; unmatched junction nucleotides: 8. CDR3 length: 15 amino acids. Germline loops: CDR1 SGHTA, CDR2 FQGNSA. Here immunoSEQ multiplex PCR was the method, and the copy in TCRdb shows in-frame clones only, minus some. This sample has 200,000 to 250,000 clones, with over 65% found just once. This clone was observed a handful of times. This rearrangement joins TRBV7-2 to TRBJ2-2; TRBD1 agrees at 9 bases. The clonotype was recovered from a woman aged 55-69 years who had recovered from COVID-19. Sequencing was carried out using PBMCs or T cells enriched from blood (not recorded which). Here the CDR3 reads CASSPYRGLGGELFF. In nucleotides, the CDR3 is TGTGCCAGCAGCCCGTACAGGGGGCTCGGCGGGGAGCTGTTTTTT. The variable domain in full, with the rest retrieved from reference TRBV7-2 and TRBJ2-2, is GAGVSQSPSNKVTEKGKDVELRCDPISGHTALYWYRQSLGQGLEFLIYFQGNSAPDKSGLPSDRFSAERTGGSVSTLTIQRTQQEDSAVYLCASSPYRGLGGELFFGEGSRLTVL.